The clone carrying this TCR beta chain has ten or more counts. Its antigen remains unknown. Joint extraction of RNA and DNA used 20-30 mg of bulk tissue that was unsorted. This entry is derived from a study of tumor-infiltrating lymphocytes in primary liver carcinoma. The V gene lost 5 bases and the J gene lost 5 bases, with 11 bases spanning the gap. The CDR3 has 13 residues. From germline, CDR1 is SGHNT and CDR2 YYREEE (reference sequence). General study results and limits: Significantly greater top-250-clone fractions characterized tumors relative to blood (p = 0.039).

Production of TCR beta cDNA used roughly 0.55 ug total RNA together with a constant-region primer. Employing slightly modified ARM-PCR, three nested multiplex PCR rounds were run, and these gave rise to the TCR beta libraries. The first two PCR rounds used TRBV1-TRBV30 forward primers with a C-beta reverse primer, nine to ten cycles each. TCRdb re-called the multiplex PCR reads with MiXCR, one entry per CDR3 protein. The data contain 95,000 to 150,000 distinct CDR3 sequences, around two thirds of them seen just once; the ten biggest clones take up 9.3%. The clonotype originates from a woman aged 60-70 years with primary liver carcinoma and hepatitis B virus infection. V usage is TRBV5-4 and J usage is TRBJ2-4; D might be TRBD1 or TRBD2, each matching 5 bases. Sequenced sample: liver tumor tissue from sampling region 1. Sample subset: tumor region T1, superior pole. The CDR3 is CASSFGTENIQYF. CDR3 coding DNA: TGTGCCAGCAGTTTCGGGACGGAAAACATTCAGTACTTC.